The source of this TCR beta chain is a study of blood T cell repertoires in COVID-19. Study background: T cells, B-cell-depleted T cells, or PBMCs supplied cDNA or gDNA.

This table comes from immunoSEQ multiplex PCR, and its TCRdb copy is limited to in-frame clones, with some not included. This sample has roughly 150,000 clones; roughly 80% occur once, and the top ten carry about 8.3%. Sequencing input: peripheral blood. This sequence was found in a man aged 60 to 69 with acute or convalescent COVID-19.

The CDR3: CASSQHRGLSTDTQYF. CDR3 in DNA: TGCGCCAGCAGCCAGCACAGGGGGCTTAGCACAGATACGCAGTATTTT. The genes are TRBV4-1 and TRBJ2-3, with 9 nucleotides matching TRBD1. This CDR3 has 16 residues. Trimming took 3 bases from V and 0 from J; bases not matched to a gene: 4. Germline assignment: CDR1 MGHRA and CDR2 YSYEKL.